Listed here is a single TCR beta chain. Its antigen remains unidentified. Germline CDR1 reads MNHNS; CDR2 reads SASEGT. The CDR3 loop spans 14 amino acids. With 2 bases removed from V and 2 bases from J, the gap between germline ends came to 7 bases. Primers: 52 TRBV forward and 13 TRBJ reverse. The protocol was immunoSEQ multiplex PCR, while the TCRdb copy is restricted to in-frame clones and leaves out a portion. This sample has some 6,000 clones, with approximately 80% found just once. The sample belongs to a study of regulatory T cells. General study points: Patient CD8+ T cells trended nonsignificantly toward lower Shannon entropy than control CD8+ cells. Patient repertoires had restricted TRB V-J pairs and skewed V and J usage, most in Tregs.

A couple of CD3G-deficient patients had more severe autoimmunity; all had some. Patients aged 2 to 39 years had fewer naive and more memory CD4+ and CD8+ T cells. This TCR was sampled from a child aged 10-17 years with CD3G deficiency. This sequence joins TRBV6-1 and TRBJ1-5; D gene ambiguous. Sequencing was carried out using CD8+ T cells sorted from blood. This chain's CDR3 is CASSERVRNQPQHF. The DNA for the CDR3 is TGTGCCAGCAGTGAACGCGTGCGCAATCAGCCCCAGCATTTT.